A selection of T cell receptor beta chains follows, all from one sample in a study of Graves' ophthalmopathy and Graves' hyperthyroidism. Each CDR3 protein gets one entry after TCRdb re-called the multiplex PCR reads with MiXCR. This table has 650,000 to 800,000 distinct CDR3 sequences, over 40% appearing once. Sequencing used peripheral blood. All receptors come from an adult man with Graves' ophthalmopathy. Both conserved end residues are part of each CDR3. D genes are given only for firm matches. Expanded clones are given a class, and other clones once, few, many or no size at all.

j_gene: TRBJ2-5; d_gene: -; abundance: -; v_gene: TRBV2; CDR3nt: TGTGCCAGCAGTGAGAGTAGCGATTCCGGGGCCCAGTACTTC; CDR3aa: CASSESSDSGAQYF
j_gene: TRBJ2-2; d_gene: TRBD2; abundance: -; v_gene: TRBV6-5; CDR3nt: TGTGCCAGCATAGGACTAGCGGGCGCGAACACCGGGGAGCTGTTTTTT; CDR3aa: CASIGLAGANTGELFF
j_gene: TRBJ2-2; d_gene: -; abundance: few; v_gene: TRBV20-1; CDR3nt: TGCAGTGCTAGAGATCTTGCCGGGGAGCTGTTTTTT; CDR3aa: CSARDLAGELFF
j_gene: TRBJ1-2; d_gene: TRBD1; abundance: many; v_gene: TRBV7-2; CDR3nt: TGTGCCAGCAGCCCCCGGGACAGGGGAGTAGATGGCTACACCTTC; CDR3aa: CASSPRDRGVDGYTF
j_gene: TRBJ1-2; d_gene: -; abundance: -; v_gene: TRBV11-1; CDR3nt: TGTGCCAGCAGCTTAGGACTAGCGGAGCAGGGCTACACCTTC; CDR3aa: CASSLGLAEQGYTF
j_gene: TRBJ1-2; d_gene: -; abundance: -; v_gene: TRBV7-8; CDR3nt: TGTGCCAGCAGCTCGTACAGGGACTCTGGAAACACCTTC; CDR3aa: CASSSYRDSGNTF
j_gene: TRBJ2-7; d_gene: -; abundance: -; v_gene: TRBV10-3; CDR3nt: TGTGCCACTGATGACATGGGGGAAAGCGGGCAGTACTTC; CDR3aa: CATDDMGESGQYF
j_gene: TRBJ2-5; d_gene: -; abundance: many; v_gene: TRBV29-1; CDR3nt: TGCAGCGTTGAACACCCCTCACACTTAGGTCAAGAGACCCAGTACTTC; CDR3aa: CSVEHPSHLGQETQYF
j_gene: TRBJ1-1; d_gene: -; abundance: once; v_gene: TRBV7-6; CDR3nt: TGTGCCAGCAGCTTAGCAGTTTTCTTT; CDR3aa: CASSLAVFF
j_gene: TRBJ2-1; d_gene: -; abundance: -; v_gene: TRBV25-1; CDR3nt: TGTGCCAGCTCCAGGGGGGTCAGAGCGGTCCAGTTCTTC; CDR3aa: CASSRGVRAVQFF
j_gene: TRBJ1-3; d_gene: TRBD1; abundance: -; v_gene: TRBV7-2; CDR3nt: TGTGCCAGCAGCTTACCTCTCGGACAGGGGGTACCGCCATATTTT; CDR3aa: CASSLPLGQGVPPYF
j_gene: TRBJ2-6; d_gene: TRBD1; abundance: many; v_gene: TRBV7-2; CDR3nt: TGTGCCAGCAGCTCGGGACAGCCCTCTGGGGCCAACGTCCTGACTTTC; CDR3aa: CASSSGQPSGANVLTF
j_gene: TRBJ2-7; d_gene: TRBD2; abundance: -; v_gene: TRBV20-1; CDR3nt: TGCAGTGCACCCGATGGGAGGGCACACGAGCAGTACTTC; CDR3aa: CSAPDGRAHEQYF
j_gene: TRBJ1-6; d_gene: -; abundance: few; v_gene: TRBV12-3/TRBV12-4; CDR3nt: TGTGCCAGCAGTTATTCGGTCGCAGTTAATTCACCCCTCCACTTT; CDR3aa: CASSYSVAVNSPLHF
j_gene: TRBJ1-2; d_gene: TRBD1; abundance: many; v_gene: TRBV2; CDR3nt: TGTGCCAGCAGTGAAGGGGACAGCTACTATGGCTACACCTTC; CDR3aa: CASSEGDSYYGYTF
j_gene: TRBJ1-1; d_gene: -; abundance: many; v_gene: TRBV6-1; CDR3nt: TGTGCCAGCAGCAATACAGGGCTGAACACTGAAGCTTTCTTT; CDR3aa: CASSNTGLNTEAFF
j_gene: TRBJ2-2; d_gene: TRBD2; abundance: many; v_gene: TRBV7-3; CDR3nt: TGTGCCAGCAGCTTAAAGGCTAGCGGGGATCTTGACACCGGGGAGCTGTTTTTT; CDR3aa: CASSLKASGDLDTGELFF
j_gene: TRBJ1-1; d_gene: TRBD1; abundance: -; v_gene: TRBV10-3; CDR3nt: TGTGCCAGCAGTTACGGGCCTGGAGGGGGCGGCGGAGCTTTCTTT; CDR3aa: CASSYGPGGGGGAFF
j_gene: TRBJ2-5; d_gene: -; abundance: many; v_gene: TRBV12-3/TRBV12-4; CDR3nt: TGTGCCAGCAGTCCCCATTCCGGGGAGACCCAGTACTTC; CDR3aa: CASSPHSGETQYF
j_gene: TRBJ2-5; d_gene: TRBD2; abundance: -; v_gene: TRBV15; CDR3nt: TGTGCCACCAGCAGACCTATCGTGGGGACTAGGGGCTCAGCGGGTGCTCTGTACTTC; CDR3aa: CATSRPIVGTRGSAGALYF
j_gene: TRBJ2-5; d_gene: -; abundance: -; v_gene: TRBV10-3; CDR3nt: TGTGCCATCAGTGAGCTTGATGGCTGGCCGTTCTTC; CDR3aa: CAISELDGWPFF
j_gene: TRBJ2-7; d_gene: TRBD1; abundance: many; v_gene: TRBV5-1; CDR3nt: TGCGCCAGCAGCCCGACAGGGATCAACGAGCAGTACTTC; CDR3aa: CASSPTGINEQYF
j_gene: TRBJ2-1; d_gene: -; abundance: -; v_gene: TRBV10-3; CDR3nt: TGTGCCATCAGTGATGAGTTTGGGAGGGGGGGCAATGAGCAGTTCTTC; CDR3aa: CAISDEFGRGGNEQFF
j_gene: TRBJ1-1; d_gene: -; abundance: many; v_gene: TRBV7-8; CDR3nt: TGTGCCAGCAGCCTTAGGTTGGGCCTTAACACTGAAGCTTTCTTT; CDR3aa: CASSLRLGLNTEAFF
j_gene: TRBJ1-1; d_gene: TRBD1; abundance: many; v_gene: TRBV4-3; CDR3nt: TGCGCCAGCAGAGGGACAGGGAAGTTCGCTGAAGCTTTCTTT; CDR3aa: CASRGTGKFAEAFF
j_gene: TRBJ1-1; d_gene: TRBD1; abundance: many; v_gene: TRBV2; CDR3nt: TGTGCCAGCAGGTTGAGCACCACAGGGGGAGAGACTGAAGCTTTCTTT; CDR3aa: CASRLSTTGGETEAFF
j_gene: TRBJ2-7; d_gene: TRBD1; abundance: few; v_gene: TRBV28; CDR3nt: TGTGCCAGCAGCTCCCCTCGGGGACAGGGTAACTACGAGCAGTACTTC; CDR3aa: CASSSPRGQGNYEQYF
j_gene: TRBJ2-5; d_gene: -; abundance: many; v_gene: TRBV7-9; CDR3nt: TGTGCCAGCAGCTCCGGTCCGGCGCGAGAGACCCAGTACTTC; CDR3aa: CASSSGPARETQYF
j_gene: TRBJ1-1; d_gene: -; abundance: -; v_gene: TRBV9; CDR3nt: TGTGCCAGCAGCCAAGGCAGGACTGGCGCTGAAGCTTTCTTT; CDR3aa: CASSQGRTGAEAFF
j_gene: TRBJ2-5; d_gene: -; abundance: few; v_gene: TRBV27; CDR3nt: TGTGCCAGCAGGGGGGGATTGGGGGTAGGTGAGACCCAGTACTTC; CDR3aa: CASRGGLGVGETQYF
j_gene: TRBJ1-5; d_gene: TRBD1; abundance: -; v_gene: TRBV7-9; CDR3nt: TGTGCCAGCAGCCTAACAGACAGGGTGGGCAATCAGCCCCAGCATTTT; CDR3aa: CASSLTDRVGNQPQHF
j_gene: TRBJ2-2; d_gene: -; abundance: many; v_gene: TRBV25-1; CDR3nt: TGTGCCAGCGAGGGGGGGAGTAACAGGGAGCTGTTTTTT; CDR3aa: CASEGGSNRELFF
j_gene: TRBJ1-2; d_gene: -; abundance: -; v_gene: TRBV25-1; CDR3nt: TGTGCCAGCCCCCCGGGGTTACCGGGACCGAATAGTGGTGGCTACACCTTC; CDR3aa: CASPPGLPGPNSGGYTF
j_gene: TRBJ1-5; d_gene: -; abundance: many; v_gene: TRBV9; CDR3nt: TGTGCCAGCAGCGTCGGGGTGGACAGCAATCAGCCCCAGCATTTT; CDR3aa: CASSVGVDSNQPQHF
j_gene: TRBJ2-7; d_gene: -; abundance: few; v_gene: TRBV7-8; CDR3nt: TGTGCCAGCAGCCTACCTAGGGTGCAGGGCATCCCCCACGAGCAGTACTTC; CDR3aa: CASSLPRVQGIPHEQYF
j_gene: TRBJ1-2; d_gene: -; abundance: -; v_gene: TRBV7-9; CDR3nt: TGTGCCAGCAGCTCAACAGGGCAAGACCTCTATGGCTACACCTTC; CDR3aa: CASSSTGQDLYGYTF
j_gene: TRBJ1-5; d_gene: -; abundance: once; v_gene: TRBV10-3; CDR3nt: TGTGCCACCAGTGCTAGGAACGGGCAGAGCAATCAGCCCCAGCATTTT; CDR3aa: CATSARNGQSNQPQHF
j_gene: TRBJ1-2; d_gene: -; abundance: -; v_gene: TRBV2; CDR3nt: TGTGCCGGCAGTGACCCAGGGGCCTCTCAAGAAGGTGGCTACACCTTC; CDR3aa: CAGSDPGASQEGGYTF
j_gene: TRBJ2-7; d_gene: TRBD1; abundance: few; v_gene: TRBV4-3; CDR3nt: TGCGCCAGCAGCCCCGGACAGGGGGGTTTCGAGCAGTACTTC; CDR3aa: CASSPGQGGFEQYF
j_gene: TRBJ1-1; d_gene: -; abundance: once; v_gene: TRBV5-1; CDR3nt: TGCGCCAGCAGCTTGTATTTCTTGAACACTGAAGCTTTCTTT; CDR3aa: CASSLYFLNTEAFF
j_gene: TRBJ1-4; d_gene: -; abundance: -; v_gene: TRBV30; CDR3nt: TGTGCCTGGAGAACGGGATTGTTCGCTAATGAAAAACTGTTTTTT; CDR3aa: CAWRTGLFANEKLFF
j_gene: TRBJ2-7; d_gene: TRBD1; abundance: many; v_gene: TRBV7-2; CDR3nt: TGTGCCAGCGGTCGGGACAGGGAATTAGAGCAGTACTTC; CDR3aa: CASGRDRELEQYF
j_gene: TRBJ2-7; d_gene: -; abundance: -; v_gene: TRBV3-1; CDR3nt: TGTGCCAGCAGCCAAGAAGGGCGGCACGAGCAGTACTTC; CDR3aa: CASSQEGRHEQYF